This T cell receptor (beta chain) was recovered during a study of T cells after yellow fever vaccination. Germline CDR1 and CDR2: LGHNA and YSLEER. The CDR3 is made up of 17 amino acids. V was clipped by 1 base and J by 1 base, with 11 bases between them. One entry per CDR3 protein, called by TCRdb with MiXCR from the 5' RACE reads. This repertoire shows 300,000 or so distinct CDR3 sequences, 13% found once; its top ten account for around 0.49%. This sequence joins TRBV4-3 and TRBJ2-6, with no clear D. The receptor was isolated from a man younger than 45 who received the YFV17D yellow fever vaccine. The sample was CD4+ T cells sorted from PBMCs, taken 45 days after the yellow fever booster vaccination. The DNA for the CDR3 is TGCGCCAGCAGCCAAGTTCCGGTATGGTCTGGGGCCAACGTCCTGACTTTC. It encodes CASSQVPVWSGANVLTF.